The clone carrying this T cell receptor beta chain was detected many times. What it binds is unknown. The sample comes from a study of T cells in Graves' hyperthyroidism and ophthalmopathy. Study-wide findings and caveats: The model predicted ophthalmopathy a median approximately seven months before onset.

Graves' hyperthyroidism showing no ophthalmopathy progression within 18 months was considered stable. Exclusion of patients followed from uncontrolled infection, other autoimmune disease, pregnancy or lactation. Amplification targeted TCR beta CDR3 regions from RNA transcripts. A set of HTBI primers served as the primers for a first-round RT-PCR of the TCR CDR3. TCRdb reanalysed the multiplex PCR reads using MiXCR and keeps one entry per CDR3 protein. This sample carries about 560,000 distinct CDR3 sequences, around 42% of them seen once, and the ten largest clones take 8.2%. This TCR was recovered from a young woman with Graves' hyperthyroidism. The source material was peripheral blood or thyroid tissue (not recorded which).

The CDR3 bases are TGTGCCACCAGTGAAGGGTCGAACACTGAAGCTTTCTTT. Residues: CATSEGSNTEAFF. This chain uses TRBV24-1 with TRBJ1-1; D gene uncertain. This CDR3 spans 13 amino acids. V was shortened by 4 bases and J by 1 base, with 6 bases between the two germline ends. Germline V CDR1 and CDR2: KGHDR, SFDVKD.